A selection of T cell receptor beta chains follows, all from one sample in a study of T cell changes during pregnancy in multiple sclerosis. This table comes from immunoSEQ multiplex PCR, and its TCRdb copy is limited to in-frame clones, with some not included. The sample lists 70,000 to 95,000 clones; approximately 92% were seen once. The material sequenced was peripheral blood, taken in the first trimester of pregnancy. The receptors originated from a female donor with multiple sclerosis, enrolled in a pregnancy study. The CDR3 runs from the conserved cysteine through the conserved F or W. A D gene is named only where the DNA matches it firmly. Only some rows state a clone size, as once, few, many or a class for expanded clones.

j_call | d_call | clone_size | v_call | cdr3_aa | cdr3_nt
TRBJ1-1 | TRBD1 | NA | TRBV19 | CASSIGTVRPARNTEAFF | TGTGCCAGTAGTATTGGGACAGTTCGACCGGCACGGAACACTGAAGCTTTCTTT
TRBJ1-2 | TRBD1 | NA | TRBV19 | CASSYPGTGRPNYGYTF | TGTGCCAGTTCTTACCCCGGGACAGGGAGACCTAACTATGGCTACACCTTC
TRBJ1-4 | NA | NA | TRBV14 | CASSHYQWPPQGAYTTNEKLFF | TGTGCCAGCAGCCATTATCAATGGCCACCACAGGGAGCATATACAACTAATGAAAAACTGTTTTTT
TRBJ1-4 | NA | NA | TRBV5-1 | CASSLLGGTNEKLFF | TGCGCCAGCAGCTTGTTGGGGGGGACTAATGAAAAACTGTTTTTT
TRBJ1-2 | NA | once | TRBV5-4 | CASSLGGTLGYTF | TGTGCCAGCAGCTTGGGCGGGACTCTTGGCTACACCTTC
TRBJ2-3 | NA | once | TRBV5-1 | CASSLLGIHTDTQYF | TGCGCCAGCAGCTTGCTGGGCATACACACAGATACGCAGTATTTT
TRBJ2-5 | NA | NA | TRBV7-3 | CASSPKVGPQETQYF | TGTGCCAGCAGCCCCAAGGTGGGGCCACAAGAGACCCAGTACTTC
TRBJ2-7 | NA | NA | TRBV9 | CASSVRAGEQYF | TGTGCCAGCAGCGTTCGGGCGGGTGAGCAGTACTTC
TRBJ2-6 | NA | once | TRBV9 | CASSVYSGANVLTF | TGTGCCAGCAGCGTCTACTCTGGGGCCAACGTCCTGACTTTC
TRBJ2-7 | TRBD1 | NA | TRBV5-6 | CASSAGTGISYEQYF | TGTGCCAGCAGCGCCGGGACAGGGATCTCCTACGAGCAGTACTTC
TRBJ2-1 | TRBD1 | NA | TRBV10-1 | CASSDSGTAYNEQFF | TGCGCCAGCAGTGATTCTGGGACAGCCTACAATGAGCAGTTCTTC
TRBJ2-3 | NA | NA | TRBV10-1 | CASSDRGDTQYF | TGCGCCAGCAGTGACAGGGGAGATACGCAGTATTTT
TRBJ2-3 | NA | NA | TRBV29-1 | CSVDRPNTHTQYF | TGCAGCGTTGACAGGCCCAACACCCATACGCAGTATTTT
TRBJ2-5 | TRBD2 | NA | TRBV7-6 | CASSLGLAGDFPYQETQYF | TGTGCCAGCAGCTTAGGGCTAGCGGGGGATTTCCCGTACCAAGAGACCCAGTACTTC
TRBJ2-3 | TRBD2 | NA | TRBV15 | CATSRVGLAGGTTDTQYF | TGTGCCACCAGCAGAGTTGGGCTAGCGGGGGGGACCACAGATACGCAGTATTTT
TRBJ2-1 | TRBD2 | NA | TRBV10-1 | CASRGTSGGNEQFF | TGCGCCAGTCGTGGGACTAGCGGGGGCAATGAGCAGTTCTTC
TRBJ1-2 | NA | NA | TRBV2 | CASRIATGDYGYTF | TGTGCCAGCCGCATCGCTACAGGAGACTATGGCTACACCTTC
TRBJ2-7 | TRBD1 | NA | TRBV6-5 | CASRRQGDPSYEQYF | TGTGCCAGCAGGCGGCAGGGGGATCCTTCCTACGAGCAGTACTTC
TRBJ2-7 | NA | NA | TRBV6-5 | CASNPLDGVPHEQYF | TGTGCCAGCAATCCGTTGGACGGGGTTCCCCACGAGCAGTACTTC
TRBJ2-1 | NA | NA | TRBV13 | CASSFGGNNEQFF | TGTGCCAGCAGCTTCGGGGGAAACAATGAGCAGTTCTTC
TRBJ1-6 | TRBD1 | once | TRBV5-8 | CASSYKAGGQSPLHF | TGTGCCAGCAGCTATAAAGCGGGGGGACAGTCACCCCTCCACTTT
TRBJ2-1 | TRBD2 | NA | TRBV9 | CASSVGVNLAGGRFF | TGTGCCAGCAGCGTAGGGGTAAACCTAGCGGGGGGGCGATTCTTC
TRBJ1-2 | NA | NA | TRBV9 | CASSPSPGNGYTF | TGTGCCAGCAGCCCCTCCCCCGGGAACGGCTACACCTTC
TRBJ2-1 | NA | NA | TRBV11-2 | CASSLMGSEQFF | TGTGCCAGCAGCTTAATGGGGAGTGAGCAGTTCTTC
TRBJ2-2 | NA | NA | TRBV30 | CAWSRDIRAGELFF | TGTGCCTGGAGTAGAGACATCAGGGCCGGGGAGCTGTTTTTT
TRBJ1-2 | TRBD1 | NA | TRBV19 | CASSGDRARRGYTF | TGTGCCAGTAGTGGGGACAGGGCGCGAAGGGGCTACACCTTC
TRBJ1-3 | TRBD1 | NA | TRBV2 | CASSDTGTGFFSGNTIYF | TGTGCCAGCAGTGATACCGGGACAGGGTTTTTTAGTGGAAACACCATATATTTT
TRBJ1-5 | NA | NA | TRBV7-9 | CASQQGGQPQHF | TGTGCCAGCCAACAGGGTGGACAGCCCCAGCATTTT
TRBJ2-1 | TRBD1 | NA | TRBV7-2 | CASSLGGQGVDNEQFF | TGTGCCAGCAGCTTAGGGGGACAGGGAGTGGACAATGAGCAGTTCTTC
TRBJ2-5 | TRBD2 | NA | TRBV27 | CASSHQTGLAVQETQYF | TGTGCCAGCAGCCACCAAACGGGACTAGCGGTACAAGAGACCCAGTACTTC
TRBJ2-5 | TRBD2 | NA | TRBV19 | CASSTPPGRGGKETQYF | TGTGCCAGTAGTACTCCCCCGGGGCGGGGGGGCAAAGAGACCCAGTACTTC
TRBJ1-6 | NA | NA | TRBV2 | CASRRTELHSPLHF | TGTGCCAGCAGACGGACAGAGCTTCATTCACCCCTCCACTTT
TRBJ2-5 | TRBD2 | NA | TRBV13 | CASSSSGGSRLYF | TGTGCCAGCAGCTCTAGCGGGGGGTCCCGCTTGTACTTC
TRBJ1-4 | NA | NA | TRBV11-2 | CASSPTTVPAEKLFF | TGTGCCAGCAGCCCAACAACAGTGCCCGCCGAAAAACTGTTTTTT
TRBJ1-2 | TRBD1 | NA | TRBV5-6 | CASSLGQGIYGYTF | TGTGCCAGCAGCTTGGGACAGGGAATCTATGGCTACACCTTC
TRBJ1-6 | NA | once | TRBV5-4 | CASSLWGGQYNSPLHF | TGTGCCAGCAGCTTATGGGGAGGGCAATATAATTCACCCCTCCACTTT
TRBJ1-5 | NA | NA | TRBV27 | CASSLVGGNLGNQPQHF | TGTGCCAGCAGTTTAGTGGGGGGGAATTTAGGCAATCAGCCCCAGCATTTT
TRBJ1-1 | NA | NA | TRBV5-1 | CASSLGGANTEAFF | TGCGCCAGCAGCTTAGGAGGGGCGAACACTGAAGCTTTCTTT
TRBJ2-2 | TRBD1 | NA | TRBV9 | CASSRDRTTGELFF | TGTGCCAGCAGCAGGGACAGGACCACCGGGGAGCTGTTTTTT
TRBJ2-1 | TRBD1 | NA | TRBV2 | CASRSGQGIIHEQFF | TGTGCCAGCAGGTCGGGACAGGGAATCATCCATGAGCAGTTCTTC
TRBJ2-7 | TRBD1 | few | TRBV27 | CASRTGISSYEQYF | TGTGCCAGTCGGACAGGGATTAGCTCCTACGAGCAGTACTTC
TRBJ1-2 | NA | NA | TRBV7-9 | CASSRPTEVYGYTF | TGTGCCAGCAGCCGCCCGACAGAGGTCTATGGCTACACCTTC
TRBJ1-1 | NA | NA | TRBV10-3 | CAISEASLNTEAFF | TGTGCCATCTCGGAGGCCAGCCTGAACACTGAAGCTTTCTTT
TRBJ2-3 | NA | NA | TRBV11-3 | CASSYLLRGTDTQYF | TGTGCCAGCAGCTATCTCCTCCGCGGCACAGATACGCAGTATTTT
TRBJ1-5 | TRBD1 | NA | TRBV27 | CASSPTGVSQPQHF | TGTGCCAGCAGTCCTACAGGGGTGAGTCAGCCCCAGCATTTT
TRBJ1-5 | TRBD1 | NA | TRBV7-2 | CASSGTGVRNQPQHF | TGTGCCAGCAGCGGGACAGGGGTCAGAAATCAGCCCCAGCATTTT
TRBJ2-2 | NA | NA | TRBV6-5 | CASRRGDSTGELFF | TGTGCCAGCAGACGAGGAGACTCCACCGGGGAGCTGTTTTTT
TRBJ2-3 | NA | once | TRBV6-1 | CASSALPGNTDTQYF | TGTGCCAGCAGTGCCCTTCCCGGGAATACAGATACGCAGTATTTT
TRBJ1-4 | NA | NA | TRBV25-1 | CASSEGQATNEKLFF | TGTGCCAGCAGTGAAGGGCAGGCAACTAATGAAAAACTGTTTTTT
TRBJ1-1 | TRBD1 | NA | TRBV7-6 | CASSLAGTGPGLNTEAFF | TGTGCCAGCAGCTTAGCCGGGACAGGCCCTGGGCTAAACACTGAAGCTTTCTTT
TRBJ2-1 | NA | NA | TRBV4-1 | CASSQVLVVEGGQFF | TGCGCCAGCAGCCAAGTTTTAGTGGTTGAGGGCGGGCAGTTCTTC